These T cell receptor beta chains were read from a single sample in a study of PD-L1 blockade in urothelial cancer. Assay: immunoSEQ multiplex PCR; the TCRdb copy retains only in-frame clones and omits some. The sample carries around 100,000 clones, under 95% recorded once. The starting material was PBMCs, obtained around atezolizumab (anti-PD-L1) treatment. These receptors came from a man in his 60s with urothelial cancer. CDR3s include the opening cysteine and the closing phenylalanine or tryptophan. A D gene is named only where the DNA matches it firmly. Clone size is not always given. Where it is, it says once, few, many or a class for expanded clones.

TRBV5-1	TRBJ2-5	.	.	TGCGCCAGCAGCTTGGCCATAACGGGAGAGACCCAGTACTTC	CASSLAITGETQYF
TRBV2	TRBJ1-5	.	few	TGTGCCAGCAGTTACCCACTTCAGCCCCAGCATTTT	CASSYPLQPQHF
TRBV11-3	TRBJ2-1	.	.	TGTGCCAGCAGCTTAGATCAGGGGTCCTACAATGAGCAGTTCTTC	CASSLDQGSYNEQFF
TRBV28	TRBJ2-2	.	.	TGTGCCAGCAGTCTAGTCTCCAACACCGGGGAGCTGTTTTTT	CASSLVSNTGELFF
TRBV4-2	TRBJ2-3	.	.	TGTGCCAGCAGCCAAGATAGCCCGGGTACGCAGTATTTT	CASSQDSPGTQYF
TRBV5-1	TRBJ1-2	TRBD1	.	TGCGCCAGCAGCTTGGGGGACAGGGCTAACTATGGCTACACCTTC	CASSLGDRANYGYTF
TRBV10-3	TRBJ2-1	TRBD2	.	TGTGCCATCAGTGAGTCGAGGGCGGGGGAGCGCGTCAATGAGCAGTTCTTC	CAISESRAGERVNEQFF
TRBV18	TRBJ2-7	.	.	TGTGCCAGCTCACCACTTGGGGGGGCTGGGGAGCAGTACTTC	CASSPLGGAGEQYF
TRBV2	TRBJ1-4	.	few	TGTGCCGTAGGGGGGGACACAGGAGAAAAACTGTTTTTT	CAVGGDTGEKLFF
TRBV18	TRBJ1-5	TRBD1	.	TGTGCCAGCTCACCGACAGGGGGTAATCAGCCCCAGCATTTT	CASSPTGGNQPQHF
TRBV4-3	TRBJ2-3	TRBD2	.	TGCGCCAGCAGCCAAATAGCGGGAGGGGACGATACGCAGTATTTT	CASSQIAGGDDTQYF
TRBV15	TRBJ1-4	.	.	TGTGCCACCAGCAGAGGTATGGAGTCGGAAAAACTGTTTTTT	CATSRGMESEKLFF
TRBV7-7	TRBJ2-5	.	.	TGTGCCAGCAGCTCGGGAGACCCTCTGGGGACCCAGTACTTC	CASSSGDPLGTQYF
TRBV18	TRBJ2-5	TRBD1	.	TGTGCCAGCTCACCACCGGACGGGGACAGGGGGTCCCAGTACTTC	CASSPPDGDRGSQYF
TRBV10-2	TRBJ2-3	TRBD2	.	TGCGCCAGCAGTGCGCAGACTAGCGGCACAGATACGCAGTATTTT	CASSAQTSGTDTQYF
TRBV5-4	TRBJ1-1	.	.	TGTGCCAGCAGCGTCGGACAGAACACTGAAGCTTTCTTT	CASSVGQNTEAFF
TRBV7-2	TRBJ2-1	TRBD2	.	TGTGCCAGCAGCCCCCGGGGTAGCGGGATTTCCTACAATGAGCAGTTCTTC	CASSPRGSGISYNEQFF
TRBV18	TRBJ2-4	.	.	TGTGCCAGCTCATCAGGGGGAGGAGCCAAAAACATTCAGTACTTC	CASSSGGGAKNIQYF
TRBV6-6	TRBJ1-5	.	.	TGTGCCAGCAGTCAGGATGCTTATAGCAATCAGCCCCAGCATTTT	CASSQDAYSNQPQHF
TRBV28	TRBJ1-5	.	once	TGTGCCAGCAGGCCCGGGGCGGGGGCATTGAGCAATCAGCCCCAGCATTTT	CASRPGAGALSNQPQHF
TRBV5-4	TRBJ2-5	.	once	TGTGCCAGCAGCTTCACGGGCAGGGTGGAGACCCAGTACTTC	CASSFTGRVETQYF
TRBV2	TRBJ1-3	.	.	TGTGCCAGCAGTGAGAACACAGGGATTGGAAACACCATATATTTT	CASSENTGIGNTIYF
TRBV14	TRBJ1-2	.	.	TGTGCCAGCAGCCCCTATGGGGGAGGGGGCTACACCTTC	CASSPYGGGGYTF
TRBV7-2	TRBJ2-3	.	.	TGTGCCAGCAGCTCTCCCCTCCTGTGGGAGGCCTACACAGATACGCAGTATTTT	CASSSPLLWEAYTDTQYF
TRBV5-1	TRBJ2-1	.	.	TGCGCCAGCAGCTTAGGGATACAGCGGTACAATGAGCAGTTCTTC	CASSLGIQRYNEQFF
TRBV4-1	TRBJ1-4	.	.	TGCGCCAGCAGCCAAGGACGCGGGCGTGGGGAAAAACTGTTTTTT	CASSQGRGRGEKLFF
TRBV29-1	TRBJ2-1	TRBD2	.	TGCAGCGTTGAAGGTGCGGGAGGGCCCATCAATGAGCAGTTCTTC	CSVEGAGGPINEQFF
TRBV7-2	TRBJ2-5	TRBD1	.	TGTGCCAGCAGCAAGACAGGGACAGCGAACCAAGAGACCCAGTACTTC	CASSKTGTANQETQYF
TRBV19	TRBJ2-7	.	.	TGTGCCAGTACCGGACAGCCGCCCTACGAGCAGTACTTC	CASTGQPPYEQYF
TRBV9	TRBJ2-1	TRBD2	once	TGTGCCAGCAGTCTGTCCGGCGGGAGGGCCTACAATGAGCAGTTCTTC	CASSLSGGRAYNEQFF
TRBV5-4	TRBJ2-5	TRBD1	.	TGTGCCAGCAGCTTGGGGGACAGGGGGGTACAAGAGACCCAGTACTTC	CASSLGDRGVQETQYF
TRBV28	TRBJ1-2	.	.	TGTGCCAGCAGTTTAGTTCGTGGGCGCGACTATGGCTACACCTTC	CASSLVRGRDYGYTF
TRBV6-5	TRBJ2-7	.	.	TGTGCCAGCAGTTACTCCGGACAGCCCGCCTACGAGCAGTACTTC	CASSYSGQPAYEQYF
TRBV18	TRBJ1-5	TRBD1	.	TGTGCCAGCTCACCCAGGGGGGATCAGCCCCAGCATTTT	CASSPRGDQPQHF
TRBV11-1	TRBJ1-3	TRBD1	.	TGTGCCAGCACGCCGGACAGGGCTATGGAAAACACCATATATTTT	CASTPDRAMENTIYF
TRBV18	TRBJ2-2	.	.	TGTGCCAGCTCACCACTAGCTTGGGTGAACACCGGGGAGCTGTTTTTT	CASSPLAWVNTGELFF
TRBV29-1	TRBJ1-1	.	.	TGCAGCGTTGAAGATCGGGTTGGGGGGGAAGCTTTCTTT	CSVEDRVGGEAFF